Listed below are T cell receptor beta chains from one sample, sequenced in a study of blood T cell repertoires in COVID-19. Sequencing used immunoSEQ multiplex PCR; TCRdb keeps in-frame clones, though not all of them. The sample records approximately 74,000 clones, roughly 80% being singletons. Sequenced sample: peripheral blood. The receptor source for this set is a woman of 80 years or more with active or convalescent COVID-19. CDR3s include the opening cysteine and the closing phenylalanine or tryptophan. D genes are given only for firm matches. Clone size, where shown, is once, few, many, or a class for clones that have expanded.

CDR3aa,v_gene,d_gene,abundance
CASSQNLAGVQETQYF,TRBV18,TRBD2,-
CASSSPGVDEQYF,TRBV5-1,-,-
CASSLSTSFHNEQFF,TRBV11-2,TRBD2,-
CSVEGGVYGYTF,TRBV29-1,-,-
CASSPLAGGVYEQFF,TRBV28,TRBD2,-
CATSDPPGQADNEQFF,TRBV24-1,TRBD1,-
CASSYGGTGVSNEQYF,TRBV6-2/TRBV6-3,TRBD1,-
CAWSGTSGRETQYF,TRBV30,TRBD2,-
CASSLRTSGYNEQFF,TRBV7-2,TRBD2,-
CASSLGGVRQPQHF,TRBV11-2,-,once
CASTRGRAQETQYF,TRBV6-5,TRBD2,-
CASSLGQGGLTEAFF,TRBV7-2,TRBD1,-
CASTSQEAGELFF,TRBV19,-,-
CASSPSQGSGANVLTF,TRBV7-3,-,-
CASSQNVAGGLVETQYF,TRBV4-1,TRBD2,-
CATSSGTGKGGEQFF,TRBV24-1,TRBD1,-
CASSAGNLGQGRTEAFF,TRBV7-9,TRBD1,-
CASSQMTGLFTEAFF,TRBV14,-,-
CASSVGSLAGGRETQYF,TRBV9,TRBD2,-
CASRLAAMVDTQYF,TRBV2,TRBD2,-
CASSSQDRLEAFF,TRBV11-2,TRBD1,-
CASSLGGGEAFF,TRBV11-2,-,-